This paragraph covers one TCR beta chain sequence. As yet, its antigen is unknown. The sample is drawn from a study of cytomegalovirus exposure and HLA in healthy donors. Produced via immunoSEQ multiplex PCR; TCRdb's table is partial and in-frame only. The table lists roughly 52,000 clones, approximately 93% of them singletons. Findings of the study overall: In vitro work confirmed that a few CMV-associated chains recognize CMV antigens.

Looked up from germline, CDR1 is KGHSH and CDR2 is LQKENI. With V trimmed by 3 bases and J by 2 bases, 0 bases remained unmatched. The CDR3 covers 14 residues. The receptor comes from a woman between 18 and 30 years old in good health and CMV-seropositive. Sequencing was carried out using PBMCs. The chain employs TRBV18 and TRBJ1-4; TRBD1 matches 7 bases. The CDR3, as DNA: TGTGCCAGCTCACCGGGACAGACTAATGAAAAACTGTTTTTT. Translating gives CASSPGQTNEKLFF.